The clone carrying this TCR beta chain turned up a few times. Its target is unknown. The sample belongs to a study of OX40 agonist ivuxolimab in advanced cancers. Study at large: Averaging 60 years in age, with a range of roughly 20 to 79, the cohort was 82.7% male. Antecedent anti-PD-1, anti-PD-L1 or anti-CTLA-4 therapy was permissible, with roughly 36% having received some.

CDR3 length: 13 residues. From germline, CDR1 is MNHNS and CDR2 SASEGT. Trimming stripped 4 bases from V and 4 bases from J, with 10 bases between. Points from the study as a whole: Compared with others, partial responders at 0.1-3.0 mg/kg displayed clonal expansion among the lowest.

The method was immunoSEQ multiplex PCR; TCRdb's version includes in-frame clones alone and lacks a portion of them. This table has some 66,000 clones, around 83% appearing once. The rearrangement links TRBV6-1 to TRBJ1-2; D gene ambiguous. Sequenced material: CD4+ or CD8+ T cells sorted from blood, taken in a trial of the OX40 agonist ivuxolimab. This TCR was recovered from an adult with an advanced solid tumor such as melanoma, head and neck, liver or kidney cancer. The CDR3 DNA reads as TGTGCCAGCAGTGCAGACGGAGGCTATGGCTACACCTTC. As protein: CASSADGGYGYTF.